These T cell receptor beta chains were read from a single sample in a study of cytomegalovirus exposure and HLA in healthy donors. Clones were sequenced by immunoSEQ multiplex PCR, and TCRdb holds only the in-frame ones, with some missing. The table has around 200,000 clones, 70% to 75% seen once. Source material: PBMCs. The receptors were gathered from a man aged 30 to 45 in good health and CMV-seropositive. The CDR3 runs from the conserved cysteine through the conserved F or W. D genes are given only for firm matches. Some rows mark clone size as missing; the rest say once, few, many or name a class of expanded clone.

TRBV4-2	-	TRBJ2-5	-	TGTGCCAGCAGCCAGGGCCTAGCAACGGGGGGACAAGAGATCCAGTACTTC	CASSQGLATGGQEIQYF
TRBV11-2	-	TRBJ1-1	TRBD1	TGTGCCAGCAGCTCGATCGGGTACCGGGACAGGGAAATGTTTATTGAAGCTTTCTTT	CASSSIGYRDREMFIEAFF
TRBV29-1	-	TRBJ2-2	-	TGCAGCGTTGAAGGAGCGGTGAACACCGGGGAGCTGTTTTTT	CSVEGAVNTGELFF
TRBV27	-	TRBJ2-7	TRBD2	TGTGCCAGCAGTTTAGAGGCTAGCGGCCTCTCCTACGAGCAGTACTTC	CASSLEASGLSYEQYF
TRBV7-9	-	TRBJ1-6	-	TGTGCCAGCAGCCGCCAGGGGAATTCACCCCTCCACTTT	CASSRQGNSPLHF
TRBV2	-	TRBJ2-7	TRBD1	TGTGCCAGCAGTGGGGGACAGGGGGCCGGCGAGCAGTACTTC	CASSGGQGAGEQYF
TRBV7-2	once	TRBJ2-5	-	TGTGCCAGCAGCTTAGGTGGTTACGGCGGTCAAGAGACCCAGTACTTC	CASSLGGYGGQETQYF
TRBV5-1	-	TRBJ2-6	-	TGCGCCAGCAGCAGCACCGGGATCGGGGCCAACGTCCTGACTTTC	CASSSTGIGANVLTF
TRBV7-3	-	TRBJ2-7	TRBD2	TGTGCCAGCAGCCGTACCGGGGGACTAGCGGGAGGGTACGAGCAGTACTTC	CASSRTGGLAGGYEQYF
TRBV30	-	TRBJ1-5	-	TGTGCCTGGTCAAATAGCAATCAGCCCCAGCATTTT	CAWSNSNQPQHF
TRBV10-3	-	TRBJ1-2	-	TGTGCCATCAGTGACTGGGATAGGGGTGGCTACACCTTC	CAISDWDRGGYTF
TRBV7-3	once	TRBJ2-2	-	TGTGCCAGCAGTCCCACCCGGGGTGTCACCGGGGAGCTGTTTTTT	CASSPTRGVTGELFF
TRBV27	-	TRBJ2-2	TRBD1	TGTGCCAGTAAAGATCGGACAGGGCTGCCCACCGGGGAGCTGTTTTTT	CASKDRTGLPTGELFF
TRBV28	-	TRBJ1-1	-	TGTGCCAGCAGCCAGGACATAATGGTTTACCCTGAAGCTTTCTTT	CASSQDIMVYPEAFF
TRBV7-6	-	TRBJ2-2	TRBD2	TGTGCCAGCAGCTTAGTAGGGCTAGCGGTTAACACCGGGGAGCTGTTTTTT	CASSLVGLAVNTGELFF
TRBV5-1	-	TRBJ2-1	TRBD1	TGCGCCAGCAGCCCGGAACCGGGACAGTACAATGAGCAGTTCTTC	CASSPEPGQYNEQFF
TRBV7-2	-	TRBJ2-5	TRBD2	TGTGCCAGCAGCTTAGGACTAGCGGGGGGAGGAGAGACCCAGTACTTC	CASSLGLAGGGETQYF
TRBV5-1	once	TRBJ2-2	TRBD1	TGCGCCAGCAGCTTACGACAGGGGTACACCGGGGAGCTGTTTTTT	CASSLRQGYTGELFF
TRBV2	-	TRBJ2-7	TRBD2	TGTGCCGGCAGTGTAGGGCGGGAGGGCGACGAGCAGTACTTC	CAGSVGREGDEQYF
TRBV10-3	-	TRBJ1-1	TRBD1	TGTGCCATCAGTGGGGGAGCAGGGGGCAGTCCCGAAGCTTTCTTT	CAISGGAGGSPEAFF
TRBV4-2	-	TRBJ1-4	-	TGTGCCAGCAGCCAAAAACCAGGACAGACGAAAGAAAAACTGTTTTTT	CASSQKPGQTKEKLFF
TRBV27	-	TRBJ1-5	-	TGTGCCAGCAGTTTCTATAGCAATCAGCCCCAGCATTTT	CASSFYSNQPQHF